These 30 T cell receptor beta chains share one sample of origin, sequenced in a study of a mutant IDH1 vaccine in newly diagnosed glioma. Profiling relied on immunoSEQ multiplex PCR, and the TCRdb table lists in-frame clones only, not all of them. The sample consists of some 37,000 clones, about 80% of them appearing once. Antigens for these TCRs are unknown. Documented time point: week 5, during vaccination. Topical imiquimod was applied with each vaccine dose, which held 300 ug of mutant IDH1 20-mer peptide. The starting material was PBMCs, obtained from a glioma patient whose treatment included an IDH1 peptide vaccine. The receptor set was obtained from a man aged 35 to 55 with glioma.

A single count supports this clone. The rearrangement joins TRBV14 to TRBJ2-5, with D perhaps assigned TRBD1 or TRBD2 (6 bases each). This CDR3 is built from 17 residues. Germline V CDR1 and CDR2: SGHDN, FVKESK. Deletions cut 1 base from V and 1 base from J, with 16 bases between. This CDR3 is CASSQGGAGTAQETQYF. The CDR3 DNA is TGTGCCAGCAGCCAAGGGGGGGCGGGCACAGCCCAAGAGACCCAGTACTTC.

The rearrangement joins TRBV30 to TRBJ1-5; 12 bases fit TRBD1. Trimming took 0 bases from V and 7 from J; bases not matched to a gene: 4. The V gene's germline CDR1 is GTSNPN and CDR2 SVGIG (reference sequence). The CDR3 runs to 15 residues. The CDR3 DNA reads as TGTGCCTGGAGTGTAGGGACAGGGGGCGTGCAGCCCCAGCATTTT. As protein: CAWSVGTGGVQPQHF.

CDR3 amino acids: CASSLLGPGPDTQYF. Written as DNA, the CDR3 is TGCGCCAGCAGCTTGCTGGGACCGGGGCCAGATACGCAGTATTTT. The rearrangement links TRBV5-1 to TRBJ2-3, with D possibly being TRBD1 or TRBD2 (5 bases each). Per the germline V gene, CDR1 is SGHRS and CDR2 is YFSETQ. The CDR3 is made up of 15 amino acids. Between the trimmed V and J ends, which lost 1 base and 4 bases, there was a span of 13 bases. Full variable domain (remainder filled in from reference TRBV5-1 and TRBJ2-3): KAGVTQTPRYLIKTRGQQVTLSCSPISGHRSVSWYQQTPGQGLQFLFEYFSETQRNKGNFPGRFSGRQFSNSRSEMNVSTLELGDSALYLCASSLLGPGPDTQYFGPGTRLTVL.

This CDR3 reads CASSLTGASGQPQHF. CDR3 coding DNA: TGTGCCAGCAGCTTAACGGGGGCCTCGGGACAGCCCCAGCATTTT. The genes are TRBV7-9 and TRBJ1-5; TRBD1 might be the D (6 bases). Germline values: CDR1 SEHNR, CDR2 FQNEAQ (reference sequence). The CDR3 length is 15 residues. The V gene lost 2 bases and the J gene lost 7 bases, with 15 bases spanning the gap.

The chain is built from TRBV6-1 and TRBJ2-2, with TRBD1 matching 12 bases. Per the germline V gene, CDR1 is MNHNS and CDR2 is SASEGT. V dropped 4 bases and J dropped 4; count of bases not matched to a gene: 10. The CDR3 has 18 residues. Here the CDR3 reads CASSGAPGQGAGTGELFF. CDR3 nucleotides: TGTGCCAGCAGTGGCGCACCGGGACAGGGGGCGGGCACCGGGGAGCTGTTTTTT.

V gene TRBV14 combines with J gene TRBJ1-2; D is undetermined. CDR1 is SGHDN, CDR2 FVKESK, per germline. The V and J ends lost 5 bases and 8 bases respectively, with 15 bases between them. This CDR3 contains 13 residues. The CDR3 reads CASSSSPLTGYTF. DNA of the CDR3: TGTGCCAGCAGCTCTAGCCCTCTTACGGGCTACACCTTC.

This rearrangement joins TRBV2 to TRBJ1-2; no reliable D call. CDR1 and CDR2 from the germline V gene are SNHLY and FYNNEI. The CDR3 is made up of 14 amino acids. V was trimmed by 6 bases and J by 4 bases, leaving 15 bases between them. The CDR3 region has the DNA TGTGCCAGCAGCCCTGACACGTACACCTATGGCTACACCTTC. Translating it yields CASSPDTYTYGYTF. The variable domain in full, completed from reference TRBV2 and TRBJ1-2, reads EPEVTQTPSHQVTQMGQEVILRCVPISNHLYFYWYRQILGQKVEFLVSFYNNEISEKSEIFDDQFSVERPDGSNFTLKIRSTKLEDSAMYFCASSPDTYTYGYTFGSGTRLTVV.

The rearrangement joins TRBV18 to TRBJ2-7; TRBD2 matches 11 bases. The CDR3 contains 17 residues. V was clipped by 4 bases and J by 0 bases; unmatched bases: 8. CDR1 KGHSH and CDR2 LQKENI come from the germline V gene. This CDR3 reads CASSRPSGGYSSYEQYF. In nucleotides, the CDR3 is TGTGCCAGCTCACGGCCTAGCGGGGGGTACAGCTCCTACGAGCAGTACTTC.

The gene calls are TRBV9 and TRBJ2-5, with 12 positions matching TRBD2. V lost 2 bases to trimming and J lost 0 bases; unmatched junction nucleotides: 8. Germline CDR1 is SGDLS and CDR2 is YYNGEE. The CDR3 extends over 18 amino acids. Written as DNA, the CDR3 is TGTGCCAGCAGCGTGGCGACTAGCGGGGGCCAATACCAAGAGACCCAGTACTTC. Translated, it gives CASSVATSGGQYQETQYF.

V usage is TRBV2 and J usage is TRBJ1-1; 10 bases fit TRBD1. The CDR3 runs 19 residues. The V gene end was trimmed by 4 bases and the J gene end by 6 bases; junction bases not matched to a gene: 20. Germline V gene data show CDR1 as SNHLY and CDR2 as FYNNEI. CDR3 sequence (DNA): TGTGCCAGCAGTGCCTGGCGCTCTACCGGGACAGGGGTCGGCGCTGAAGCTTTCTTT. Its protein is CASSAWRSTGTGVGAEAFF.

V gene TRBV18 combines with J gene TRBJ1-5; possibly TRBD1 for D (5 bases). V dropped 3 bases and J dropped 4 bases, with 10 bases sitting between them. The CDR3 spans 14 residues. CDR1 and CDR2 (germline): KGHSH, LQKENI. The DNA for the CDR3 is TGTGCCAGCTCACCGCGAGGGGATAATCAGCCCCAGCATTTT. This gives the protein CASSPRGDNQPQHF.

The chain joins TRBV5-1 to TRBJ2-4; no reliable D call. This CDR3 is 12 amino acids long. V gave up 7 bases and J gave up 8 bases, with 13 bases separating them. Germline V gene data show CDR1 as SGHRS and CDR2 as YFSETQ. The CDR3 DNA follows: TGCGCCAGCGGAGATAGTATAGACATTCAGTACTTC. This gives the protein CASGDSIDIQYF. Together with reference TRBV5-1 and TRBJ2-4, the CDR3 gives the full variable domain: KAGVTQTPRYLIKTRGQQVTLSCSPISGHRSVSWYQQTPGQGLQFLFEYFSETQRNKGNFPGRFSGRQFSNSRSEMNVSTLELGDSALYLCASGDSIDIQYFGAGTRLSVL.

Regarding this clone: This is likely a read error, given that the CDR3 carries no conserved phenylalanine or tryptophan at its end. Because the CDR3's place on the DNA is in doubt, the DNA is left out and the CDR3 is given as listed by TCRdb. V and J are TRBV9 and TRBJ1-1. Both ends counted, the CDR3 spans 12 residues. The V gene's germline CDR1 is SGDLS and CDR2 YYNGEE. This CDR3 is CASSPVGRPFIS.

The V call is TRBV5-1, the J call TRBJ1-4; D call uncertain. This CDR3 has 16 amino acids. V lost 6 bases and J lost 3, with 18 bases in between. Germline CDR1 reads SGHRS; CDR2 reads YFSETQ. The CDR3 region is CASTLYLLSANEKLFF. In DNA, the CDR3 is TGCGCCAGCACTTTGTACCTGCTATCGGCTAATGAAAAACTGTTTTTT. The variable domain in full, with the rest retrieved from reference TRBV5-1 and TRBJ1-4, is KAGVTQTPRYLIKTRGQQVTLSCSPISGHRSVSWYQQTPGQGLQFLFEYFSETQRNKGNFPGRFSGRQFSNSRSEMNVSTLELGDSALYLCASTLYLLSANEKLFFGSGTQLSVL.

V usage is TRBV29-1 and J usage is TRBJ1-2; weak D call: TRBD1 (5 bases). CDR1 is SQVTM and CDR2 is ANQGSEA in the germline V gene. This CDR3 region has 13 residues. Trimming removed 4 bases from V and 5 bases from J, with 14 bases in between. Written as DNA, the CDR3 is TGCAGCGTTGTGTCTCAGGGTAGATATGGCTACACCTTC. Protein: CSVVSQGRYGYTF.

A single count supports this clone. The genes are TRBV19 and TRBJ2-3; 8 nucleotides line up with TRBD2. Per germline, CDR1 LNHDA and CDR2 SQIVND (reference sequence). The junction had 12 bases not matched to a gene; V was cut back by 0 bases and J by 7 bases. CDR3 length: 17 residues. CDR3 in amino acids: CASSIDRAGVGLNTQYF. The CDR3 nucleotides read TGTGCCAGTAGTATAGACAGAGCGGGGGTGGGTTTGAATACGCAGTATTTT.

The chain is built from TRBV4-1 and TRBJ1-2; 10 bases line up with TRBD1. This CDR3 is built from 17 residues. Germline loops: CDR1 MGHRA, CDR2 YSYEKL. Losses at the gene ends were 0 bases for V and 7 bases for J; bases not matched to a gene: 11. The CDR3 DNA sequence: TGCGCCAGCAGCCAAGATGCGCGGCCGGACAGGGGGTCTGGCTACACCTTC. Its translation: CASSQDARPDRGSGYTF.

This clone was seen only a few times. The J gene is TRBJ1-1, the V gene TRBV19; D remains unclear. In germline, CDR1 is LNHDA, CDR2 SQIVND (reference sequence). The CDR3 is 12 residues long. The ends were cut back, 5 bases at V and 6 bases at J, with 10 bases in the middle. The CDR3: CASSPWWAEAFF. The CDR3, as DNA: TGTGCCAGTAGTCCGTGGTGGGCTGAAGCTTTCTTT.

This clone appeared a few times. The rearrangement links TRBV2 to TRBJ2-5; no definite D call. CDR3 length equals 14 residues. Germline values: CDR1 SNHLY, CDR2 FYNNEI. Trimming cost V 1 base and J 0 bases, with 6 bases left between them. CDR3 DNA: TGTGCCAGCAGTGAAGTAAGGGACCAAGAGACCCAGTACTTC. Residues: CASSEVRDQETQYF.

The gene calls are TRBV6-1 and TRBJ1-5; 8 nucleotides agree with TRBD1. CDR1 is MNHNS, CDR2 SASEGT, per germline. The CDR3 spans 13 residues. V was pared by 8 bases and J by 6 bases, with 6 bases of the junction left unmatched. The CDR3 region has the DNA TGTGCCAGCCGGGGAACAGGGGGTCAGCCCCAGCATTTT. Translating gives CASRGTGGQPQHF.

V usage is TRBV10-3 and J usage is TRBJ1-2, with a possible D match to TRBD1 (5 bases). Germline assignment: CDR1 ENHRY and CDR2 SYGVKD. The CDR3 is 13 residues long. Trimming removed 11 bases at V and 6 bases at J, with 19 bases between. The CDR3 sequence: CALGTGGADGYTF. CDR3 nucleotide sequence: TGTGCCTTAGGGACGGGGGGAGCCGATGGCTACACCTTC.

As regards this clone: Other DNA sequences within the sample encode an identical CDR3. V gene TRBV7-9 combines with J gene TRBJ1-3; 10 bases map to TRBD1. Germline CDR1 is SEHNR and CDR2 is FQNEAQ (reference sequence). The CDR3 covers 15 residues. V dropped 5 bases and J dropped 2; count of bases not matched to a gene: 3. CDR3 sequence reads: CASSRQGAAGNTIYF. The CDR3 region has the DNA TGTGCCAGCAGCCGACAGGGGGCGGCTGGAAACACCATATATTTT.

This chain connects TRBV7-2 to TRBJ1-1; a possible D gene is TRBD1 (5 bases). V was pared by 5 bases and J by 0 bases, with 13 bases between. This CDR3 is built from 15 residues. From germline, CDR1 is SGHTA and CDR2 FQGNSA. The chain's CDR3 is CASSRTVGVNTEAFF. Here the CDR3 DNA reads TGTGCCAGCAGCCGAACCGTGGGGGTGAACACTGAAGCTTTCTTT.

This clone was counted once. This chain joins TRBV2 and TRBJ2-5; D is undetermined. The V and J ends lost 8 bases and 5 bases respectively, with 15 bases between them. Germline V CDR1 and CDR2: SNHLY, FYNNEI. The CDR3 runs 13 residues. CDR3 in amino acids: CASHTSLWETQYF. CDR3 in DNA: TGTGCCAGCCATACATCCCTCTGGGAGACCCAGTACTTC.

CDR3 sequence: CASSPRTSSGNTIYF. The CDR3, as DNA: TGTGCCAGCAGTCCCCGCACGTCCTCTGGAAACACCATATATTTT. V usage is TRBV27 and J usage is TRBJ1-3; unclear D gene. The CDR3 is 15 residues long. V was pared by 5 bases and J by 0 bases, with 11 bases between. Germline lookup yields CDR1 MNHEY and CDR2 SMNVEV (reference sequence).

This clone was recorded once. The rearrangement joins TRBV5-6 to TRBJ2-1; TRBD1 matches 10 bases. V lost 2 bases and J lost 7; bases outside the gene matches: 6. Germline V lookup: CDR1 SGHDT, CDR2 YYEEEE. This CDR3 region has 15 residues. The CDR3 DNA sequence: TGTGCCAGCAGCTTACGGGACAGGGGATGGAATGAGCAGTTCTTC. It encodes CASSLRDRGWNEQFF.

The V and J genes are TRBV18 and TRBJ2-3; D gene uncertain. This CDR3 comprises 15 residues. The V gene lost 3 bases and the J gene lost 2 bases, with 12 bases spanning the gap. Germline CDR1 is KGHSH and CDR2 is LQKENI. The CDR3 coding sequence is TGTGCCAGCTCACCCCCTAACGGGTACACAGATACGCAGTATTTT. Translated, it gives CASSPPNGYTDTQYF.

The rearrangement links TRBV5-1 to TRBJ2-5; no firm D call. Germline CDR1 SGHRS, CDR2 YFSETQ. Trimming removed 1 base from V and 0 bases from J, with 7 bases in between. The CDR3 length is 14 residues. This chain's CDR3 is CASSLWSDQETQYF. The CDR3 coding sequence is TGCGCCAGCAGCTTGTGGTCGGACCAAGAGACCCAGTACTTC.

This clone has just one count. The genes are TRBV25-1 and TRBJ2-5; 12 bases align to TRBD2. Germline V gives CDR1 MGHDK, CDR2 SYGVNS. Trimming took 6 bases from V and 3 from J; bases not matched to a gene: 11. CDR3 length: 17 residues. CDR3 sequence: CASSPLTSGGLKETQYF. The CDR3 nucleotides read TGTGCCAGCAGCCCTCTAACTAGCGGGGGGTTAAAAGAGACCCAGTACTTC. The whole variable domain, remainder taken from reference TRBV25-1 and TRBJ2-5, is EADIYQTPRYLVIGTGKKITLECSQTMGHDKMYWYQQDPGMELHLIHYSYGVNSTEKGDLSSESTVSRIRTEHFPLTLESARPSHTSQYLCASSPLTSGGLKETQYFGPGTRLLVL.

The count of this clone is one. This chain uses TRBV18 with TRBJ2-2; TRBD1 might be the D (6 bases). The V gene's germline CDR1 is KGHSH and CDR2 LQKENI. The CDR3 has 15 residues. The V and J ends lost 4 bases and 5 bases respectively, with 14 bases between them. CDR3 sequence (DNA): TGTGCCAGCTCACTTTATCGACAGGATACCGGGGAGCTGTTTTTT. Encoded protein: CASSLYRQDTGELFF.